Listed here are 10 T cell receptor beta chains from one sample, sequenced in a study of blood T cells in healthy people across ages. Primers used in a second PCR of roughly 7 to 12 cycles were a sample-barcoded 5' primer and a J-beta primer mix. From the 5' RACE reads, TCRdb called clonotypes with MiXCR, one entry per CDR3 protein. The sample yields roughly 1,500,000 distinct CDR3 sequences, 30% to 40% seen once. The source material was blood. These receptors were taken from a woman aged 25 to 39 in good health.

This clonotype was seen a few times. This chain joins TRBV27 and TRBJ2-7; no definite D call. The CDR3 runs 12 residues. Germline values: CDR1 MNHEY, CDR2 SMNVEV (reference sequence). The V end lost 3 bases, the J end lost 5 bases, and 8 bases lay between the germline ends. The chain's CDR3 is CASSFHGNEQYF. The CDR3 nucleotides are TGTGCCAGCAGTTTCCACGGAAACGAGCAGTACTTC.

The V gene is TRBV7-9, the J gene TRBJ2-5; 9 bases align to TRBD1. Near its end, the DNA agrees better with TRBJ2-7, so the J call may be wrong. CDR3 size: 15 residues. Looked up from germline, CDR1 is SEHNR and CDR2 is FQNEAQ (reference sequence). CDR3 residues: CASSLEGTGSREQYF. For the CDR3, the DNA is TGTGCCAGCAGCTTAGAGGGGACAGGGAGCCGCGAGCAGTACTTC.

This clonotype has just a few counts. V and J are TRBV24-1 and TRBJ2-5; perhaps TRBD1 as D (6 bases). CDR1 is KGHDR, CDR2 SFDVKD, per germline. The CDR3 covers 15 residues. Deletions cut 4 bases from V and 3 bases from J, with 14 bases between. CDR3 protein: CATSDTGGRKETQYF. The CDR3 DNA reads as TGTGCCACCAGTGACACTGGGGGCAGGAAAGAGACCCAGTACTTC.

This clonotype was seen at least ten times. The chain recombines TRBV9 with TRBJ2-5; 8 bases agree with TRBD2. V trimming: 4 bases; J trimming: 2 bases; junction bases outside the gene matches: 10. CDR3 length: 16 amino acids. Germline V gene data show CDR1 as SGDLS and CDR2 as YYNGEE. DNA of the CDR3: TGTGCCAGCAGCTTCAGCTCTAGCGGGCCTCAAGAGACCCAGTACTTC. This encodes CASSFSSSGPQETQYF.

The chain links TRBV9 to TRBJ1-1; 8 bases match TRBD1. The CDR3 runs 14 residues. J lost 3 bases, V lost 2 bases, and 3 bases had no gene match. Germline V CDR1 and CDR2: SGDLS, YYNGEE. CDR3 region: CASSVDRGDTEAFF. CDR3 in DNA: TGTGCCAGCAGCGTCGACAGGGGTGACACTGAAGCTTTCTTT.

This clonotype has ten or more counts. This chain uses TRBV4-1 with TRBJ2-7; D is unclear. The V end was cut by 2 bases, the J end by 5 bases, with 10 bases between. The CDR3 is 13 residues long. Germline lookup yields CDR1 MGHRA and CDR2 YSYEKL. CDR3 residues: CASSQLTGNEQYF. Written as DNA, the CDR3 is TGCGCCAGCAGCCAACTTACCGGAAACGAGCAGTACTTC.

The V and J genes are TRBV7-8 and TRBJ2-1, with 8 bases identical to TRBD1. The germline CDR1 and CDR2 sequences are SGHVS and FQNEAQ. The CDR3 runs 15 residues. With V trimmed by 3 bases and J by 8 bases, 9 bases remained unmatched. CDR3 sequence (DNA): TGTGCCAGCAGCTTTTTACAGGGGGTGATTGATGAGCAGTTCTTC. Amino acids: CASSFLQGVIDEQFF. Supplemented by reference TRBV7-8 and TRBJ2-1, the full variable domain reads GAGVSQSPRYKVAKRGQDVALRCDPISGHVSLFWYQQALGQGPEFLTYFQNEAQLDKSGLPSDRFFAERPEGSVSTLKIQRTQQEDSAVYLCASSFLQGVIDEQFFGPGTRLTVL.

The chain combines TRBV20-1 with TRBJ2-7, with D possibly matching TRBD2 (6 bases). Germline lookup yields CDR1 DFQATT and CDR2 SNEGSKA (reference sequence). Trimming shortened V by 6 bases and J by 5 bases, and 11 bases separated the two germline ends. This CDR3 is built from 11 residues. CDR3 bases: TGCAGTGCCCGGGACTTTAACGAGCAGTACTTC. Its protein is CSARDFNEQYF.

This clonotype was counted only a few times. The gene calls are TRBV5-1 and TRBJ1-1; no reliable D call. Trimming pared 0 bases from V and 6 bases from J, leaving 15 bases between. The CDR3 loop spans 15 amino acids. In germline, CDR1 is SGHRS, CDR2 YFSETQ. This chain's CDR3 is CASSLGGGLRSEAFF. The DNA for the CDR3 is TGCGCCAGCAGCTTGGGGGGAGGTTTGAGGTCTGAAGCTTTCTTT.

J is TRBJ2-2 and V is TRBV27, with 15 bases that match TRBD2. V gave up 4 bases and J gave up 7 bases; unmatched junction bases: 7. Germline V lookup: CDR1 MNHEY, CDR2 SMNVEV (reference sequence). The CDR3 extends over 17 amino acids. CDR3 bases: TGTGCCAGCAGTTCCGGACTAGCGGGGGGGCCTGGCGGGGAGCTGTTTTTT. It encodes CASSSGLAGGPGGELFF.